This TCR beta chain was sequenced in a study of cytomegalovirus exposure and HLA in healthy donors. Study-level results: In an earlier analysis, most TCR beta V segments were productive about 87% or about 30% of the time.

The PCR contained 60 Vbeta and 13 Jbeta primers. In the authors' methods: Approximately 78 million unique TCR beta chains, some 10 million of them shared, were counted by a later analysis. Data came from immunoSEQ multiplex PCR; TCRdb stores just in-frame clones and leaves some out. V, J and clone size reflect that table, while D and trimming were determined from the DNA. The data contain about 190,000 clones, about nine tenths of them singletons. As to this clone: Its antigen is not identified.

The specimen sequenced was PBMCs. The source is a boy between 2 and 10 years old in good health and CMV-seronegative.

In nucleotides, the CDR3 is TGTGCCAGCAGCTTAAAGGACAGGACCCAAGAGACCCAGTACTTC. This translates into CASSLKDRTQETQYF. The chain uses TRBV7-9 and TRBJ2-5; 7 bases agree with TRBD1. The CDR3 totals 15 residues. Germline CDR1 SEHNR, CDR2 FQNEAQ (reference sequence). With V trimmed by 2 bases and J by 1 base, 4 bases remained unmatched.